This TCR beta chain originates from a study of Graves' ophthalmopathy and Graves' hyperthyroidism. As the template, RNA transcripts were used to amplify TCR beta CDR3 regions. Second-round multiplex PCR came after first-round RT-PCR with HTBI primers. MiXCR was run by TCRdb on the multiplex PCR reads, yielding one entry per CDR3 protein. This sample yields around 1,000,000 distinct CDR3 sequences, of which about two fifths are seen a single time; around 10% belongs to the top ten. The table lists this clonotype with many counts. As yet, its antigen is unknown. V shed 5 bases and J shed 8 bases, with 12 bases lying between them. This CDR3 spans 12 amino acids. CDR1 MNHEY and CDR2 SVGAGI come from the germline V gene. Overall study results and limits: Blood also harbored most expanded thyroid clonotypes above 0.001 frequency.

V is TRBV6-5 and J is TRBJ1-2; unclear D gene. This receptor was obtained from an adult man with Graves' hyperthyroidism. The sample consisted of peripheral blood or thyroid tissue (not recorded which). The CDR3: CASSRDREGYTF. DNA for the CDR3: TGTGCCAGCAGTCGCGACCGGGAGGGCTACACCTTC.